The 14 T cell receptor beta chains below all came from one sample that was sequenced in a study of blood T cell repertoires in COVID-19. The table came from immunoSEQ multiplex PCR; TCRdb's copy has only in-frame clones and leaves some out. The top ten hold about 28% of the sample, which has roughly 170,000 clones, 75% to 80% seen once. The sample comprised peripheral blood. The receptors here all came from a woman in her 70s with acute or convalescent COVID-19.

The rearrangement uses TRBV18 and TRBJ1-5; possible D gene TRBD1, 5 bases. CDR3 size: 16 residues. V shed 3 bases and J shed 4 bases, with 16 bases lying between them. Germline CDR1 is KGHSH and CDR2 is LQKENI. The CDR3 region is CASSPSGGRQNQPQHF. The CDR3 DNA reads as TGTGCCAGCTCACCGTCCGGGGGACGACAAAATCAGCCCCAGCATTTT.

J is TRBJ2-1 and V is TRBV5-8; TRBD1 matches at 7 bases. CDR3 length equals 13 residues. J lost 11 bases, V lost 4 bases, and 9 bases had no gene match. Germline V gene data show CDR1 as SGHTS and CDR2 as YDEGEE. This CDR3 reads CASSLRQGTQQFF. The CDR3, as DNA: TGTGCCAGCAGCCTCCGACAGGGAACACAGCAGTTCTTC. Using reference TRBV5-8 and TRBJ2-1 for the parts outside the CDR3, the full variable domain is EAGVTQSPTHLIKTRGQQATLRCSPISGHTSVYWYQQALGLGLQFLLWYDEGEERNRGNFPPRFSGRQFPNYSSELNVNALELEDSALYLCASSLRQGTQQFFGPGTRLTVL.

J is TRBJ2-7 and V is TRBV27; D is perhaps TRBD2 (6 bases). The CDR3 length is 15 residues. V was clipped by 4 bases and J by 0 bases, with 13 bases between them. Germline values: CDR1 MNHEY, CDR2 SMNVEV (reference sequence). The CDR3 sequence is CASSSEGAGSYEQYF. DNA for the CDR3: TGTGCCAGCAGTTCGGAGGGAGCAGGCTCCTACGAGCAGTACTTC.

CDR3 loop: CASSLAGRDGSTQYF. CDR3 DNA: TGTGCCAGCAGTTTGGCGGGGAGGGACGGATCTACCCAGTACTTC. The chain joins TRBV6-5 to TRBJ2-5; 7 bases line up with TRBD2. The J segment lost 8 bases and the V segment lost 4 bases, leaving 13 bases of the junction unmatched. Germline V lookup: CDR1 MNHEY, CDR2 SVGAGI. There are 15 residues in the CDR3.

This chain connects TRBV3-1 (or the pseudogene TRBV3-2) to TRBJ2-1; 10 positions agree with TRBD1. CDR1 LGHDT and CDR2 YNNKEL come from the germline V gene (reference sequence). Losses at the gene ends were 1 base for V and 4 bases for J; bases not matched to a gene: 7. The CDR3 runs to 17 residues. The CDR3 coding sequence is TGTGCCAGCAGCCAAGGGGCGCCGGGACAGGGGTACAATGAGCAGTTCTTC. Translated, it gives CASSQGAPGQGYNEQFF.

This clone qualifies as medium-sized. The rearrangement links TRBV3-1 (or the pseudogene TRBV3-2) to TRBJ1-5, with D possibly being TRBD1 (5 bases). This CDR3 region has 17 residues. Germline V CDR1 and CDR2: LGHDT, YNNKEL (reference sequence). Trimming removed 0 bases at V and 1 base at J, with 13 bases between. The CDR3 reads CASSQEQGGQSNQPQHF. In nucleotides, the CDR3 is TGTGCCAGCAGCCAAGAGCAGGGAGGGCAGAGCAATCAGCCCCAGCATTTT.

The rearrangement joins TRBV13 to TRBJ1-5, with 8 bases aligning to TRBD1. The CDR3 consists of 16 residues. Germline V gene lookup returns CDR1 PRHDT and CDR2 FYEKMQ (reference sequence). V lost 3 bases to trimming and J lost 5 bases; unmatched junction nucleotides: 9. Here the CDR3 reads CASSFADRAAYQPQHF. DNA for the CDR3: TGTGCCAGCAGCTTCGCGGACAGGGCGGCGTATCAGCCCCAGCATTTT.

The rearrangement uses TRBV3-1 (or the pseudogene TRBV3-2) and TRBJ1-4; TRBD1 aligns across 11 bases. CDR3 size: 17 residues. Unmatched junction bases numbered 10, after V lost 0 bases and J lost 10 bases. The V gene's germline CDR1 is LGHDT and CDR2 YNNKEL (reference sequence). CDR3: CASSQDYDGTGGVKLFF. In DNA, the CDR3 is TGTGCCAGCAGCCAAGATTACGATGGGACAGGGGGAGTAAAACTGTTTTTT.

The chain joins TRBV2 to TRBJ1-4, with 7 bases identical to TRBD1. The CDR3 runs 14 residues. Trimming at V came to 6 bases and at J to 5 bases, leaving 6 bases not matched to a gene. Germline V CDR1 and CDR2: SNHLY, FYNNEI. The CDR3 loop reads CASSPGTENEKLFF. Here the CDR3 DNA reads TGTGCCAGCAGCCCCGGGACAGAGAATGAAAAACTGTTTTTT.

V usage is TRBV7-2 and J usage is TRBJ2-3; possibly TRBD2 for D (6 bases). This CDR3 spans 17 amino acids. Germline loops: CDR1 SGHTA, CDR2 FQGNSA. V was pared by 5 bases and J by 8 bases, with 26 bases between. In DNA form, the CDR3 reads TGTGCCAGCAGCCTACTCTCCCCCGGGCAGGGACTGAGTACGCAGTATTTT. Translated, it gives CASSLLSPGQGLSTQYF.

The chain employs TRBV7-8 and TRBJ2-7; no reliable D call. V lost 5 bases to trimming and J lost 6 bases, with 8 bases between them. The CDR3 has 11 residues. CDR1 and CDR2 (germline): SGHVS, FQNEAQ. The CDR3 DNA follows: TGTGCCAGCAGCATCCAGTCCGAGCAGTACTTC. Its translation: CASSIQSEQYF.

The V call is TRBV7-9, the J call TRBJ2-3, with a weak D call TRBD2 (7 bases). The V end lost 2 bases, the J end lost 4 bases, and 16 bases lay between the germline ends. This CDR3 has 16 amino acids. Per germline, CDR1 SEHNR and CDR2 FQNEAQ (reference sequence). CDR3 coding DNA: TGTGCCAGCAGCTTAAGTTTGGGGGGGCGCGCAGATACGCAGTATTTT. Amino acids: CASSLSLGGRADTQYF.

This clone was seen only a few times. The CDR3 reads CSVDPSGSSYNEQFF. CDR3 nucleotide sequence: TGCAGCGTTGACCCCAGCGGTAGCTCCTACAATGAGCAGTTCTTC. The chain has TRBV29-1 and TRBJ2-1; TRBD2 is a possible D gene (5 bases). From germline, CDR1 is SQVTM and CDR2 ANQGSEA. Trimming removed 3 bases from V and 0 bases from J, with 12 bases in between. The CDR3 is 15 amino acids.

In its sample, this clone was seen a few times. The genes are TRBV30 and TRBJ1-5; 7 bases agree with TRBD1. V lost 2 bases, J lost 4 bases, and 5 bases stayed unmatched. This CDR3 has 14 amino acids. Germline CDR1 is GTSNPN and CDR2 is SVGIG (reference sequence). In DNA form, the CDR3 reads TGTGCCTGGAGTCAAGGGGGCGCGAATCAGCCCCAGCATTTT. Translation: CAWSQGGANQPQHF.